The entry that follows covers one T cell receptor beta chain sequence. The data derive from a study of radiation and T cells in renal cell carcinoma. Germline V CDR1 and CDR2: SGHRS, YFSETQ. V was clipped by 4 bases and J by 0 bases; unmatched bases: 6. This CDR3 is built from 16 residues. Time point defined: blood 2 weeks post-SBRT. The treatment: 15 Gy SBRT to primary tumor, nephrectomy 4 weeks later. Sequencing was performed with immunoSEQ multiplex PCR; in TCRdb, only in-frame clones are kept and a portion is missing. The data show 95,000 to 150,000 clones, with about four fifths seen just once and 5.8% held by the top ten.

The sequences come from blood, collected from a patient whose treatment included radiotherapy and nephrectomy. This receptor was obtained from a middle-aged man with renal cell carcinoma. The J gene is TRBJ1-1, the V gene TRBV5-1; TRBD1 matches at 10 bases. The CDR3: CASSQWTGGMNTEAFF. The CDR3 DNA reads as TGCGCCAGCAGCCAATGGACAGGGGGAATGAACACTGAAGCTTTCTTT. Combining the CDR3 with reference TRBV5-1 and TRBJ1-1 gives the whole variable domain KAGVTQTPRYLIKTRGQQVTLSCSPISGHRSVSWYQQTPGQGLQFLFEYFSETQRNKGNFPGRFSGRQFSNSRSEMNVSTLELGDSALYLCASSQWTGGMNTEAFFGQGTRLTVV.